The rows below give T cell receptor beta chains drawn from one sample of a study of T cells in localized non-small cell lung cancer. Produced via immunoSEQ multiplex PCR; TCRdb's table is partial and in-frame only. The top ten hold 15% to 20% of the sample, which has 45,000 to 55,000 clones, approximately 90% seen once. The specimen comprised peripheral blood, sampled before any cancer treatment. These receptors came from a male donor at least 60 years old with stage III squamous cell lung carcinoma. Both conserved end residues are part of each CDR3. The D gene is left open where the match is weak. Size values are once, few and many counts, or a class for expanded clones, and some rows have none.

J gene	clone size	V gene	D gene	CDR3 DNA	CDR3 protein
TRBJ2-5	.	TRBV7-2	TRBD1	TGTGCCAGCAGCGTTGACAGGGTCCAAGAGACCCAGTACTTC	CASSVDRVQETQYF
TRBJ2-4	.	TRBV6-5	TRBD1	TGTGCCAGCAGGCACGGGACAGATAAAAACATTCAGTACTTC	CASRHGTDKNIQYF
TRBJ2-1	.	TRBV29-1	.	TGCAGCGTTGAAGATCTGCGAGATTCCTCCTACAATGAGCAGTTCTTC	CSVEDLRDSSYNEQFF
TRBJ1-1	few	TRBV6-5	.	TGTGCCAGCAGTTATCGTGGAGACATGAACACTGAAGCTTTCTTT	CASSYRGDMNTEAFF
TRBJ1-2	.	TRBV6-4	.	TGTGCCAGCAGTGACAGCCGGGGGGCTCACAGCTATGGCTACACCTTC	CASSDSRGAHSYGYTF
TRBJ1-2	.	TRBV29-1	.	TGCAGCGTTTTTTATCCAGGATCTAACTATGGCTACACCTTC	CSVFYPGSNYGYTF
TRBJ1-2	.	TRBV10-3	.	TGTGCCATCAGGGAGACAGGCGCTTTGAGCTACACCTTC	CAIRETGALSYTF
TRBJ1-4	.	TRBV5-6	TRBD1	TGTGCCAGCAGCCGTGGACAGGGAGCAACTAATGAAAAACTGTTTTTT	CASSRGQGATNEKLFF
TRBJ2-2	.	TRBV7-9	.	TGTGCCAGCAGCCTTTCCCACACCGGGGAGCTGTTTTTT	CASSLSHTGELFF
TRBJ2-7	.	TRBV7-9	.	TGTGCCAGCAGCTTAAGGGCAGGGTTGGGCGAGCAGTACTTC	CASSLRAGLGEQYF
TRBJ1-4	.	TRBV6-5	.	TGTGCCAGCAGTTACCGAGAGGGTGAAAAACTGTTTTTT	CASSYREGEKLFF
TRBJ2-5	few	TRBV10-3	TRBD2	TGTGCCATCAGTGCCGGGACTAGCGGGAGCGGGACCCAGTACTTC	CAISAGTSGSGTQYF
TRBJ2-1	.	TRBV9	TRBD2	TGTGCCAGCAGCGTAGGGAGCGGGAGGGCACATGAGCAGTTCTTC	CASSVGSGRAHEQFF
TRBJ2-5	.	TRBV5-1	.	TGCGCCAGCAGTTCCCACCGAGGCCGCCTAGGGACCCAGTACTTC	CASSSHRGRLGTQYF
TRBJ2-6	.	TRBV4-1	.	TGCGCCAGCAGCCAAGATTCACAGGCCTCGGGGGCCAACGTCCTGACTTTC	CASSQDSQASGANVLTF
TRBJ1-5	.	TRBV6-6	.	TGTGCCAGCAGTTACTCTCAGACCCAGCCCCAGCATTTT	CASSYSQTQPQHF
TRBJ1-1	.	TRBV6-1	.	TGTGCCAGCAGCACGGACAAGTTGAACACTGAAGCTTTCTTT	CASSTDKLNTEAFF
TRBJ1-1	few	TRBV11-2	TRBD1	TGTGCCAGCAGCTTACGGACAGGGGAAGGGAACACTGAAGCTTTCTTT	CASSLRTGEGNTEAFF
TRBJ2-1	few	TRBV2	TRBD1	TGTGCCAGCAGGGACCAGACAGGGGGCAGGCAGTTCTTC	CASRDQTGGRQFF
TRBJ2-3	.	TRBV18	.	TGTGCCAGCACCTTAGGGGCCGAAGATACGCAGTATTTT	CASTLGAEDTQYF
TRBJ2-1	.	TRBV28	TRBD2	TGTGCCAGCACCCGGGGGGGCCCCTACAATGAGCAGTTCTTC	CASTRGGPYNEQFF
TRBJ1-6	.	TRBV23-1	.	TGCGCCAGCAGGGGGGGGCGATCCTGGGGGAATTCACCCCTCCACTTT	CASRGGRSWGNSPLHF
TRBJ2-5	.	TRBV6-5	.	TGTGCCAGCAGTGCCTACCAGGGAGAGACCCAGTACTTC	CASSAYQGETQYF
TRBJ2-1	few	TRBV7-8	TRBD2	TGTGCCAGCAGCTTAGCCGTCCGGACTAGCGGGAGAAATGAGCAGTTCTTC	CASSLAVRTSGRNEQFF
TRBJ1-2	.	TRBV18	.	TGTGCCAGCTCACCCGACAGGCTCTATGGCTACACCTTC	CASSPDRLYGYTF
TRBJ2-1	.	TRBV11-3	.	TGTGCCAGCAGCTTATCGACCTACAATGAGCAGTTCTTC	CASSLSTYNEQFF
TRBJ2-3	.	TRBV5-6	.	TGTGCCAGCATCCTAATAGGTATTGCAGATACGCAGTATTTT	CASILIGIADTQYF
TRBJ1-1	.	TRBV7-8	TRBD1	TGTGCCAGCAGCAAGCGAGGACAGGGCGCCACTGAAGCTTTCTTT	CASSKRGQGATEAFF
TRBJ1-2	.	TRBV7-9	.	TGTGCCAGCAGCTTAGAGGCTATCTATGGCTACACCTTC	CASSLEAIYGYTF
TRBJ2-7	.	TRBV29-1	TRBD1	TGCAGCGTTTCCGGGACAGGGGTATACGAGCAGTACTTC	CSVSGTGVYEQYF
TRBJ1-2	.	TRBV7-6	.	TGTGCCAGCAGCTTAATGAACGGGGGGGAATATGGCTACACCTTC	CASSLMNGGEYGYTF
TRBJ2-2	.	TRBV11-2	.	TGTGCCAGCATCCGGCTTCAGTCCACCGGGGAGCTGTTTTTT	CASIRLQSTGELFF
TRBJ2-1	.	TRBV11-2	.	TGTGCCAGCAGCTTATCAGGGTTATACAATGAGCAGTTCTTC	CASSLSGLYNEQFF
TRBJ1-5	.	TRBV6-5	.	TGTGCCAGCAGTTACACCGGGGCCATAAATCAGCCCCAGCATTTT	CASSYTGAINQPQHF
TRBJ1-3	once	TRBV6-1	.	TGTGCCACCCGAAGACCGGGGTCCGGGATTGACACCATATATTTT	CATRRPGSGIDTIYF
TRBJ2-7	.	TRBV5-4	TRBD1	TGTGCCAGCAGCCTCGGGACAGTCTACGAGCAGTACTTC	CASSLGTVYEQYF
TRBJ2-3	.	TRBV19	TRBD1	TGTGCCAGTAGTACCGGGACAGGGGATGGGTTGAGTACGCAGTATTTT	CASSTGTGDGLSTQYF
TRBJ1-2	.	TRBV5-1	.	TGCGCCAGCAGCCCCGGACAGAACTATGGCTACACCTTC	CASSPGQNYGYTF